This T cell receptor (beta chain) is drawn from a study of blood T cell repertoires in COVID-19. Assay used: immunoSEQ multiplex PCR; TCRdb lists only in-frame clones, some missing. The sample has under 100,000 clones; nearly 90% are singletons. The CDR3 runs to 15 residues. Germline trimming cut 6 bases from V and 3 bases from J; bases unmatched to any gene: 4. CDR1 and CDR2 from the germline V gene are MNHEY and SVGAGI. The source is a man between 50 and 59 years old with acute or convalescent COVID-19. V is TRBV6-5 and J is TRBJ2-3; 12 bases map to TRBD2. Sequenced: peripheral blood. The CDR3 is CASRSGLAGTDTQYF. CDR3 in DNA: TGTGCCAGCAGATCAGGACTAGCGGGGACAGATACGCAGTATTTT.